The clone carrying this T cell receptor (beta chain) was counted a few times. This record comes from a study of blood T cells in healthy people across ages. Sample-barcoded 5' priming and a J-beta primer mix drove a second PCR of about 6 to 12 cycles. TCRdb re-analysed the 5' RACE reads in MiXCR, keeping a single row per CDR3 protein. The sample lists 850,000 to 1,100,000 distinct CDR3 sequences, roughly two fifths occurring once. Per germline, CDR1 SGHVS and CDR2 FQNEAQ. V shed 3 bases and J shed 7 bases, with 7 bases lying between them. The CDR3 extends over 13 amino acids. Specimen: blood. This TCR came from a man aged 18 to 35 in good health. The chain recombines TRBV7-8 with TRBJ1-6; the D gene is possibly TRBD1 (5 bases). CDR3 sequence: CASSFEGNSPLHF. The CDR3 region has the DNA TGTGCCAGCAGCTTCGAGGGGAATTCACCCCTCCACTTT. The full variable domain, in which reference TRBV7-8 and TRBJ1-6 provide the parts outside the CDR3, is GAGVSQSPRYKVAKRGQDVALRCDPISGHVSLFWYQQALGQGPEFLTYFQNEAQLDKSGLPSDRFFAERPEGSVSTLKIQRTQQEDSAVYLCASSFEGNSPLHFGNGTRLTVT.